A single sample is the source of the 24 T cell receptor beta chains below, sequenced in a study of shared T cell receptors in the human thymus. This table comes from immunoSEQ multiplex PCR, and its TCRdb copy is limited to in-frame clones, with some not included. This sample yields approximately 760,000 clones, of which 70% to 90% are seen a single time; 0.0095% to 0.013% belongs to the top ten. These records were also assigned to another study, of human thymus T cells.

The specimen was thymocytes. The receptors were gathered from a girl younger than two with a congenital heart defect.

The CDR3 nucleotides read TGTGCCAGTAGTCCCCGCGACAGGGGATGGGATGAAGCTTTCTTT. It specifies CASSPRDRGWDEAFF. The J gene is TRBJ1-1, the V gene TRBV19; 8 positions match TRBD1. CDR1 and CDR2 from the germline V gene are LNHDA and SQIVND (reference sequence). This CDR3 region has 15 residues. V lost 5 bases and J lost 7; bases outside the gene matches: 12.

The chain combines TRBV6-4 with TRBJ2-1, with 9 bases lining up with TRBD2. The J segment lost 8 bases and the V segment lost 3 bases, leaving 2 bases of the junction unmatched. Germline CDR1 MRHNA, CDR2 SNTAGT. This CDR3 comprises 13 residues. The CDR3 nucleotides read TGTGCCAGCAGTGAGCGGGGGGGCCATGAGCAGTTCTTC. This gives the protein CASSERGGHEQFF.

This chain uses TRBV5-4 with TRBJ2-3, with D hard to call. Per germline, CDR1 SGHNT and CDR2 YYREEE (reference sequence). With 4 bases removed from V and 4 bases from J, the gap between germline ends came to 16 bases. This CDR3 comprises 15 residues. The CDR3 loop reads CASSIATGNSDTQYF. The CDR3 DNA follows: TGTGCCAGCAGCATCGCCACGGGTAACTCAGATACGCAGTATTTT.

V usage is TRBV19 and J usage is TRBJ2-7; 7 nucleotides agree with TRBD1. CDR3 length: 15 amino acids. CDR1 and CDR2 from the germline V gene are LNHDA and SQIVND (reference sequence). The junction had 8 bases not matched to a gene; V was cut back by 4 bases and J by 2 bases. The CDR3 region has the DNA TGTGCCAGTAGTACCGTACAGGGGATGGCCTACGAGCAGTACTTC. It is translated as CASSTVQGMAYEQYF.

The chain couples TRBV30 to TRBJ1-2; tentatively, D is TRBD1 (6 bases). Trimming pared 6 bases from V and 2 bases from J, leaving 13 bases between. CDR1 GTSNPN and CDR2 SVGIG come from the germline V gene (reference sequence). This CDR3 has 13 amino acids. CDR3 DNA: TGTGCCTGCCAGACGGGACACAACTATGGCTACACCTTC. Translating gives CACQTGHNYGYTF. The variable domain in full, completed from reference TRBV30 and TRBJ1-2, reads SQTIHQWPATLVQPVGSPLSLECTVEGTSNPNLYWYRQAAGRGLQLLFYSVGIGQISSEVPQNLSASRPQDRQFILSSKKLLLSDSGFYLCACQTGHNYGYTFGSGTRLTVV.

With regard to this clone: The same CDR3 is also encoded by other DNA sequences in this sample. V is TRBV6-5 and J is TRBJ2-5; D ambiguous. V was cut by 0 bases and J by 4 bases, with 3 bases left in between. CDR1 and CDR2 from the germline V gene are MNHEY and SVGAGI. The CDR3 covers 12 residues. In DNA, the CDR3 is TGTGCCAGCAGTTACTCCAGAGAGACCCAGTACTTC. It specifies CASSYSRETQYF.

The sample holds a few counts of this clone. The chain links TRBV5-6 to TRBJ1-2; 9 positions agree with TRBD1. The CDR3 consists of 14 residues. The germline CDR1 and CDR2 sequences are SGHDT and YYEEEE. Trimming cost V 4 bases and J 6 bases; bases outside gene matches: 7. The CDR3 bases are TGTGCCAGCAGCCTCGACGGACAGGGGCATGGCTACACCTTC. As protein: CASSLDGQGHGYTF.

The chain is built from TRBV6-6 and TRBJ1-3, with 7 bases matching TRBD1. CDR3 length equals 14 residues. After removal of 5 bases from V and 2 bases from J, the junction contained 3 bases not matched to a gene. Germline V gene data show CDR1 as MNHNY and CDR2 as SVGAGI (reference sequence). This CDR3 is CASSAQGTGNTIYF. The CDR3 bases are TGTGCCAGCAGTGCACAGGGGACTGGAAACACCATATATTTT.

The table lists this clone with a few counts. The rearrangement links TRBV9 to TRBJ2-2; 11 bases match TRBD1. Germline CDR1 is SGDLS and CDR2 is YYNGEE. This CDR3 has 19 amino acids. J gave up 5 bases and V 4 bases, and 16 bases lay outside the gene matches. The CDR3 region has the DNA TGTGCCAGCAGCACCAGACCGGGACAGGGGGACCCGCGAACCGGGGAGCTGTTTTTT. Protein product: CASSTRPGQGDPRTGELFF.

The gene calls are TRBV6-5 and TRBJ2-7; D perhaps matches TRBD2 (6 bases). The CDR3 spans 15 residues. Trimming stripped 8 bases from V and 0 bases from J, with 17 bases between. CDR1 is MNHEY, CDR2 SVGAGI, per germline. The CDR3 DNA sequence: TGTGCCAGCGGGGCGGGACTCGCTTACTCCTACGAGCAGTACTTC. As protein: CASGAGLAYSYEQYF.

The chain joins TRBV11-2 to TRBJ2-5; a possible D gene is TRBD1 (7 bases). Germline CDR1 and CDR2: SGHAT and FQNNGV. Trimming pared 1 base from V and 4 bases from J, leaving 25 bases between. CDR3 length: 19 residues. The chain's CDR3 is CASSLVVWGLRGTVETQYF. Here the CDR3 DNA reads TGTGCCAGCAGCTTAGTTGTATGGGGACTCAGGGGGACGGTAGAGACCCAGTACTTC.

The V call is TRBV4-3, the J call TRBJ2-7, with 8 bases identical to TRBD2. CDR1 is LGHNA, CDR2 YSLEER, per germline. CDR3 size: 18 residues. With V trimmed by 0 bases and J by 3 bases, 13 bases remained unmatched. The CDR3 sequence is CASSQEADLGGAGYEQYF. The CDR3 bases are TGCGCCAGCAGCCAAGAGGCTGACCTCGGGGGGGCCGGCTACGAGCAGTACTTC.

V and J are TRBV27 and TRBJ1-1; a possible D gene is TRBD1 (6 bases). CDR3 size: 16 residues. Germline loops: CDR1 MNHEY, CDR2 SMNVEV (reference sequence). V gave up 3 bases and J gave up 5 bases, with 19 bases separating them. CDR3 bases: TGTGCCAGCAGTTTGCGCGGAAGGAGGGGGGGTACTGAAGCTTTCTTT. Amino acids: CASSLRGRRGGTEAFF.

The CDR3 DNA sequence: TGCGCCAGCAGCCACCGAGGGAAGCGGGGGACTTGGGATGAGCAGTTCTTC. The encoded protein is CASSHRGKRGTWDEQFF. The rearrangement links TRBV4-1 to TRBJ2-1; 8 bases line up with TRBD2. Germline assignment: CDR1 MGHRA and CDR2 YSYEKL. The CDR3 has 17 amino acids. J was trimmed by 8 bases and V by 3 bases; bases with no gene match: 15.

In its sample, this clone was seen a few times. This chain joins TRBV7-6 and TRBJ2-7; the D gene is possibly TRBD2 (6 bases). The CDR3 loop spans 13 amino acids. V was clipped by 1 base and J by 4 bases, with 8 bases between them. The germline V gene has CDR1 SGHVS and CDR2 FNYEAQ. CDR3 sequence (DNA): TGTGCCAGCAGCTTAGTACGGGGGTACGAGCAGTACTTC. Translation: CASSLVRGYEQYF. The entire variable domain, with the rest obtained from reference TRBV7-6 and TRBJ2-7, is as follows: GAGVSQSPRYKVTKRGQDVALRCDPISGHVSLYWYRQALGQGPEFLTYFNYEAQQDKSGLPNDRFSAERPEGSISTLTIQRTEQRDSAMYRCASSLVRGYEQYFGPGTRLTVT.

This chain joins TRBV6-1 and TRBJ1-6; perhaps TRBD1 as D (5 bases). CDR3 length: 14 residues. Trimming cost V 7 bases and J 10 bases, with 17 bases left between them. Germline lookup yields CDR1 MNHNS and CDR2 SASEGT. This chain's CDR3 is CASTHGGVGSPLHF. CDR3 nucleotide sequence: TGTGCCAGCACCCACGGGGGAGTCGGGTCACCCCTCCACTTT.

This sequence joins TRBV29-1 and TRBJ2-5; the D gene is possibly TRBD1 (6 bases). V lost 6 bases, J lost 2 bases, and 13 bases lay in between. The CDR3 has 13 residues. The germline V gene has CDR1 SQVTM and CDR2 ANQGSEA. CDR3 loop: CSVPQQGQETQYF. CDR3 DNA: TGCAGCGTACCCCAACAGGGACAAGAGACCCAGTACTTC.

This clone was observed once. This sequence joins TRBV6-1 and TRBJ1-2, with TRBD1 identical over 9 bases. The CDR3 extends over 13 amino acids. The junction had 6 bases not matched to a gene; V was cut back by 8 bases and J by 5 bases. Per the germline V gene, CDR1 is MNHNS and CDR2 is SASEGT. DNA for the CDR3: TGTGCCAGCTTGTGGACAGGGGCGTATGGCTACACCTTC. Translating gives CASLWTGAYGYTF.

This clone was detected a few times. This chain uses TRBV7-2 with TRBJ2-3, with 11 bases aligning to TRBD2. J gave up 0 bases and V 6 bases, and 14 bases lay outside the gene matches. The germline V gene has CDR1 SGHTA and CDR2 FQGNSA. CDR3 size: 19 residues. CDR3 loop: CASSTGTSGDSPSTDTQYF. The CDR3 coding sequence is TGTGCCAGCAGTACCGGGACTAGCGGAGATAGCCCTAGCACAGATACGCAGTATTTT.

The chain is built from TRBV7-8 and TRBJ1-2; TRBD1 matches 7 bases. Germline V gene lookup returns CDR1 SGHVS and CDR2 FQNEAQ. The CDR3 extends over 15 amino acids. After removal of 4 bases from V and 4 bases from J, the junction contained 9 bases not matched to a gene. CDR3 sequence: CASSSPTTGIYGYTF. For the CDR3, the DNA is TGTGCCAGCAGCTCACCCACGACAGGGATCTATGGCTACACCTTC.

This chain uses TRBV29-1 with TRBJ1-1, with D maybe TRBD1 (5 bases). Trimming cost V 5 bases and J 3 bases, with 13 bases left between them. There are 13 residues in the CDR3. CDR1 and CDR2 (germline): SQVTM, ANQGSEA. The CDR3 reads CSVRRGWDTEAFF. CDR3 coding DNA: TGCAGCGTTAGAAGGGGCTGGGACACTGAAGCTTTCTTT.

The chain carries TRBV4-1 and TRBJ1-3; TRBD1 matches at 8 bases. V shed 0 bases and J 0 bases; nucleotides not matched to a gene: 7. Germline V gene sequence: CDR1 MGHRA, CDR2 YSYEKL. The CDR3 is 18 amino acids. CDR3: CASSQEKDRESSGNTIYF. In nucleotides, the CDR3 is TGCGCCAGCAGCCAAGAGAAGGACAGGGAGAGCTCTGGAAACACCATATATTTT.

The chain uses TRBV19 and TRBJ1-1, with D possibly TRBD1 on 6 matching bases. V lost 8 bases to trimming and J lost 0 bases, with 13 bases between them. The CDR3 totals 14 residues. Germline values: CDR1 LNHDA, CDR2 SQIVND (reference sequence). The CDR3 region has the DNA TGTGCCAGTCCGACAGGAAAAATGAACACTGAAGCTTTCTTT. Its protein is CASPTGKMNTEAFF.

The genes are TRBV5-1 and TRBJ2-7; 8 nucleotides align to TRBD2. This CDR3 is built from 13 residues. The V gene end was trimmed by 7 bases and the J gene end by 2 bases; junction bases not matched to a gene: 5. CDR1 is SGHRS and CDR2 is YFSETQ in the germline V gene. The CDR3 protein is CASQRETTYEQYF. CDR3 nucleotides: TGCGCCAGCCAGCGGGAGACTACCTACGAGCAGTACTTC. Drawing the rest from reference TRBV5-1 and TRBJ2-7, the complete variable domain is KAGVTQTPRYLIKTRGQQVTLSCSPISGHRSVSWYQQTPGQGLQFLFEYFSETQRNKGNFPGRFSGRQFSNSRSEMNVSTLELGDSALYLCASQRETTYEQYFGPGTRLTVT.